The rows below give T cell receptor beta chains drawn from one sample of a study of regulatory T cells in long-lasting Graves disease. TCRdb re-derived calls from the multiplex PCR reads in MiXCR, one entry per CDR3 protein. The table includes hundreds of thousands of distinct CDR3 sequences, less than 15% detected once. The sample was also reused in another study, on T cells in Graves' hyperthyroidism and ophthalmopathy.

The sequencing here drew on peripheral blood mononuclear cells (PBMCs), taken at new diagnosis, from a patient treated with antithyroid drugs. These receptors were collected from a man aged 25-45 years with Graves disease. CDR3s include the opening cysteine and the closing phenylalanine or tryptophan. D genes are given only for firm matches. Size is stated for part of the rows, as once, few or many counts, or as a class when the clone is expanded.

CDR3 protein,CDR3 DNA,clone size,V gene,J gene,D gene
CSARGSGTGWNEQFF,TGCAGTGCTAGAGGGAGCGGGACTGGGTGGAATGAGCAGTTCTTC,few,TRBV20-1,TRBJ2-1,TRBD2
CASSWAGVYEQYF,TGTGCCAGCTCCTGGGCGGGAGTGTACGAGCAGTACTTC,many,TRBV18,TRBJ2-7,TRBD2
CASSTSGRNEQYF,TGTGCCAGCAGTACTAGCGGAAGGAACGAGCAGTACTTC,.,TRBV28,TRBJ2-7,TRBD2
CASSFAGWDNQPQHF,TGTGCCAGCAGTTTCGCGGGATGGGATAATCAGCCCCAGCATTTT,.,TRBV5-6,TRBJ1-5,.
CASSPTPLNEQFF,TGTGCCAGCAGTCCCACCCCTTTGAATGAGCAGTTCTTC,many,TRBV11-2,TRBJ2-1,.
CASSYEGGNLHF,TGTGCCAGCAGTTACGAGGGCGGGAATCTCCACTTT,.,TRBV6-2/TRBV6-3,TRBJ1-6,.
CASRLGGAYEQYF,TGCGCCAGCAGACTGGGGGGGGCCTACGAGCAGTACTTC,many,TRBV5-1,TRBJ2-7,TRBD2
CSVGVLAGGYEQYF,TGCAGCGTTGGAGTCTTAGCAGGAGGGTACGAGCAGTACTTC,many,TRBV29-1,TRBJ2-7,.
CASSEEGPLLGEQFF,TGTGCCAGCAGTGAAGAGGGGCCCCTCCTCGGTGAGCAGTTCTTC,many,TRBV2,TRBJ2-1,.
CASRGAGGDRNEQFF,TGTGCCAGCAGGGGCGCGGGAGGGGACCGCAATGAGCAGTTCTTC,.,TRBV3-1,TRBJ2-1,TRBD2
CASSLVRLLPPSSGANVLTF,TGTGCCAGCAGCTTAGTCCGCCTCCTCCCTCCTTCCTCTGGGGCCAACGTCCTGACTTTC,few,TRBV11-2,TRBJ2-6,.
CASSKDRDRRELF,TGTGCCAGCAGCAAAGATCGGGACAGGAGGGAACTCTTC,few,TRBV11-3,TRBJ2-1,TRBD1
CASSLVQGSETQYF,TGTGCCAGCAGTTTAGTGCAGGGGTCGGAGACCCAGTACTTC,.,TRBV12-3/TRBV12-4,TRBJ2-5,.
CATQGQANTDTQYF,TGTGCCACCCAGGGACAGGCGAACACAGATACGCAGTATTTT,.,TRBV2,TRBJ2-3,TRBD1
CASSYGHSLGGETQYF,TGTGCCAGCAGTTACGGACACTCCCTAGGGGGCGAGACCCAGTACTTC,few,TRBV6-5,TRBJ2-5,TRBD1
CAWSVLDRAYSYEQYF,TGTGCCTGGAGTGTACTTGACAGGGCGTACTCCTACGAGCAGTACTTC,few,TRBV30,TRBJ2-7,TRBD1
CASSLGTGTPPLHF,TGCGCCAGCAGCTTGGGGACAGGGACTCCACCCCTCCACTTT,.,TRBV5-1,TRBJ1-6,TRBD1
CAITSHNEQFF,TGTGCCATCACAAGCCACAATGAGCAGTTCTTC,many,TRBV10-3,TRBJ2-1,.